This T cell receptor beta chain was sequenced during a study of T-cell reconstitution after alpha-beta-depleted transplantation in children. The CDR3 comprises 15 residues, both ends counted. The germline gives CDR1 SQVTM, CDR2 ANQGSEA. In regard to this clonotype: No DNA is shown, since the ends of the CDR3 on it are uncertain; the CDR3 is the one TCRdb lists.

Unique molecular identifiers were used to barcode this TCRbeta library. TCRdb analysed the PCR reads with MiXCR anew, one entry per CDR3 protein. The repertoire has hundreds of thousands of distinct CDR3 sequences, about 10% of them found once; the top ten carry less than 5%. The rearrangement uses TRBV29-1 and TRBJ2-3; whether TRBD2, the table's D call, matches the DNA was not checked. The TCR sequence derives from a human donor who donated a stem cell graft to a child with acute myeloid leukemia. The source was PBMCs from the stem cell graft donor, collected from the stem cell graft. CDR3 loop: CSVEPTQVAGGSEYF.